The text below deals with one T cell receptor beta chain. Its antigen is still unknown. The record originates from a study of OX40 agonist ivuxolimab in advanced cancers. Data came from immunoSEQ multiplex PCR; TCRdb stores just in-frame clones and leaves some out. The table lists 25,000 to 40,000 clones, just under 90% of them singletons. Germline V gives CDR1 SGHAT, CDR2 FQDESV (reference sequence). Trimming took off 4 bases at V and 6 bases at J, with 15 bases between the two ends. The CDR3 totals 14 residues. Notes on the study in general: The work left the antigen specificity of expanded peripheral T cells undetermined.

The source of this sequence is an adult with an advanced solid tumor such as melanoma, head and neck, liver or kidney cancer. The V and J genes are TRBV11-1 and TRBJ1-2; no firm D call. This specimen was CD4+ or CD8+ T cells sorted from blood, taken in a trial of the OX40 agonist ivuxolimab. CDR3 sequence: CASSSSSGRDGYTF. The CDR3 DNA is TGTGCCAGCAGCTCCTCGTCCGGAAGGGATGGCTACACCTTC.